The 23 T cell receptor beta chains in this list originate from one sample, sequenced in a study of T-cell memory formation after mild COVID-19. TCRdb redid the calling of the 5' RACE reads with MiXCR, one entry per CDR3 protein. Of 200,000 to 250,000 distinct CDR3 sequences detected, roughly 17% appear once; the ten largest clones hold 3.5%. The sequenced sample consisted of PBMCs or a T cell subset sorted from them (not recorded which). The origin of the receptors is a man aged 18 to 29 who had mild COVID-19 (a few samples of this study predate the infection). Cell type and time point are not known.

This chain links TRBV7-2 with TRBJ2-5, with a weak D call TRBD2 (6 bases). CDR1 and CDR2 (germline): SGHTA, FQGNSA. The CDR3 extends over 13 amino acids. V lost 6 bases and J lost 2, with 10 bases in between. CDR3 sequence: CASRLAFQETQYF. The CDR3, as DNA: TGTGCCAGCAGGCTAGCGTTTCAAGAGACCCAGTACTTC.

This chain connects TRBV7-9 to TRBJ1-5; possibly TRBD1 for D (5 bases). Germline V gene sequence: CDR1 SEHNR, CDR2 FQNEAQ (reference sequence). The CDR3 covers 15 residues. V was pared by 3 bases and J by 2 bases, with 11 bases between. This chain's CDR3 is CASSFSGGGNQPQHF. For the CDR3, the DNA is TGTGCCAGCAGCTTTTCTGGGGGAGGCAATCAGCCCCAGCATTTT. Together with reference TRBV7-9 and TRBJ1-5, the CDR3 gives the full variable domain: DTGVSQNPRHKITKRGQNVTFRCDPISEHNRLYWYRQTLGQGPEFLTYFQNEAQLEKSRLLSDRFSAERPKGSFSTLEIQRTEQGDSAMYLCASSFSGGGNQPQHFGDGTRLSIL.

This clonotype was counted ten times or more. The chain recombines TRBV4-1 with TRBJ2-6, with 10 bases identical to TRBD1. The germline gives CDR1 MGHRA, CDR2 YSYEKL. This CDR3 has 18 residues. The junction had 4 bases not matched to a gene; V was cut back by 1 base and J by 1 base. This chain's CDR3 is CASSQGRQGASGANVLTF. CDR3 sequence (DNA): TGCGCCAGCAGCCAAGGGAGACAGGGGGCATCTGGGGCCAACGTCCTGACTTTC.

This clonotype was detected only a few times. This rearrangement joins TRBV7-2 to TRBJ2-2, with unresolved D. Trimming took off 3 bases at V and 2 bases at J, with 13 bases between the two ends. The CDR3 consists of 16 residues. Germline lookup yields CDR1 SGHTA and CDR2 FQGNSA. The CDR3 is CASSLNRLDNTGELFF. DNA for the CDR3: TGTGCCAGCAGCTTGAACCGTCTAGATAACACCGGGGAGCTGTTTTTT.

The V and J genes are TRBV18 and TRBJ1-2, with 7 bases aligning to TRBD1. The V gene's germline CDR1 is KGHSH and CDR2 LQKENI. Losses at the gene ends were 3 bases for V and 5 bases for J; bases not matched to a gene: 6. The CDR3 covers 14 residues. CDR3 amino acids: CASSPRGENYGYTF. The CDR3 DNA reads as TGTGCCAGCTCACCCAGGGGGGAGAATTATGGCTACACCTTC.

The V gene is TRBV4-3, the J gene TRBJ1-3; D unresolved. The V gene's germline CDR1 is LGHNA and CDR2 YSLEER. Trimming took off 1 base at V and 0 bases at J, with 4 bases between the two ends. This CDR3 is built from 14 residues. The CDR3 coding sequence is TGCGCCAGCAGCCAAGCCTCCTCTGGAAACACCATATATTTT. Translated: CASSQASSGNTIYF.

This clonotype has only a few counts. The rearrangement uses TRBV20-1 and TRBJ1-5; 10 bases are shared with TRBD1. CDR1 and CDR2 (germline): DFQATT, SNEGSKA (reference sequence). The CDR3 covers 15 residues. The trim removed 5 bases at V and 6 bases at J, leaving 10 bases unmatched. CDR3 sequence reads: CSASPGQGYVQPQHF. In nucleotides, the CDR3 is TGCAGTGCTTCACCGGGACAGGGGTACGTTCAGCCCCAGCATTTT.

V and J are TRBV12-3 or TRBV12-4 and TRBJ2-7; no reliable D call. V was trimmed by 7 bases and J by 5 bases, leaving 18 bases between them. This CDR3 contains 14 residues. The CDR3, as DNA: TGTGCCAGCACCAGAATTTCGGCGGCCCACGAGCAGTACTTC. It codes for CASTRISAAHEQYF.

This clonotype was counted many times. V is TRBV4-2 and J is TRBJ2-1, with 10 bases that match TRBD2. V lost 1 base and J lost 0; bases outside the gene matches: 9. Germline V lookup: CDR1 LGHNA, CDR2 YNFKEQ. This CDR3 is built from 19 residues. The CDR3 coding sequence is TGTGCCAGCAGCCAAGGAGGTAGCGGGGGGTCTAGCTCCTACAATGAGCAGTTCTTC. Protein product: CASSQGGSGGSSSYNEQFF.

V is TRBV20-1 and J is TRBJ2-3, with D possibly TRBD2 on 6 matching bases. From germline, CDR1 is DFQATT and CDR2 SNEGSKA (reference sequence). V was clipped by 0 bases and J by 5 bases, with 6 bases between them. The CDR3 is 12 residues long. CDR3 in amino acids: CSAREGGDTQYF. The CDR3 nucleotides are TGCAGTGCTAGAGAGGGAGGAGATACGCAGTATTTT.

This clonotype occurred a few times. V is TRBV28 and J is TRBJ2-5; a possible D gene is TRBD2 (6 bases). CDR3 length: 18 residues. Trimming stripped 1 base from V and 7 bases from J, with 25 bases between. Germline CDR1 and CDR2: MDHEN and SYDVKM. For the CDR3, the DNA is TGTGCCAGCAGTTTATATTCCCTCCGACGGGGGACGCTTGGGACCCAGTACTTC. Amino acid sequence: CASSLYSLRRGTLGTQYF.

The chain combines TRBV3-1 with TRBJ1-1; 7 bases line up with TRBD1. V lost 3 bases and J lost 4; bases outside the gene matches: 5. This CDR3 comprises 14 residues. The germline CDR1 and CDR2 sequences are LGHDT and YNNKEL (reference sequence). The CDR3 DNA reads TGTGCCAGCAGCCAGACCAGGGGGAGCACTGAAGCTTTCTTT. Protein sequence: CASSQTRGSTEAFF. The whole variable domain, filled in from reference TRBV3-1 and TRBJ1-1, reads DTAVSQTPKYLVTQMGNDKSIKCEQNLGHDTMYWYKQDSKKFLKIMFSYNNKELIINETVPNRFSPKSPDKAHLNLHINSLELGDSAVYFCASSQTRGSTEAFFGQGTRLTVV.

About this clonotype itself: At one boundary the junction diverges from the germline segment, which might be a read error. The chain links TRBV7-7 to TRBJ1-1; TRBD1 matches at 7 bases. This CDR3 is built from 13 residues. CDR1 and CDR2 (germline): SSHAT, FNYEAQ (reference sequence). DNA of the CDR3: TGTGCTAGCAGTCAGGACAGGTCCACTGAAGCTTTCTTT. Translated, it gives CASSQDRSTEAFF.

This clonotype was recorded a few times. The chain has TRBV7-2 and TRBJ1-5; D is possibly TRBD1 (5 bases). Trimming shortened V by 4 bases and J by 2 bases, and 18 bases separated the two germline ends. Germline V lookup: CDR1 SGHTA, CDR2 FQGNSA. The length of the CDR3 is 17 residues. The CDR3 spells CASSSGWDRGGNQPQHF. In DNA form, the CDR3 reads TGTGCCAGCAGCTCAGGATGGGATCGGGGCGGCAATCAGCCCCAGCATTTT.

This clonotype has just a few counts. The chain joins TRBV5-1 to TRBJ2-5, with no clear D. Trimming shortened V by 5 bases and J by 2 bases, and 13 bases separated the two germline ends. Germline V lookup: CDR1 SGHRS, CDR2 YFSETQ. The CDR3 has 14 amino acids. Here the CDR3 reads CASRVGWKQETQYF. The DNA of the CDR3 is TGCGCCAGCAGAGTTGGCTGGAAACAAGAGACCCAGTACTTC.

This chain joins TRBV20-1 and TRBJ2-3, with unresolved D. CDR3 length: 11 residues. In germline, CDR1 is DFQATT, CDR2 SNEGSKA (reference sequence). Between the trimmed V and J ends, which lost 3 bases and 10 bases, there was a span of 11 bases. In DNA form, the CDR3 reads TGCAGTGCTAGGGGGAATCGCGCGCAGTATTTT. This gives the protein CSARGNRAQYF.

The table lists this clonotype with a few counts. The rearrangement uses TRBV6-5 and TRBJ2-7; D remains unclear. This CDR3 spans 15 amino acids. Germline-derived CDR1 and CDR2 are MNHEY and SVGAGI. Trimming took off 11 bases at V and 0 bases at J, with 20 bases between the two ends. The CDR3 sequence: CAGTRAASNSYEQYV. The DNA of the CDR3 is TGTGCCGGTACTCGGGCAGCGTCCAACTCCTACGAGCAGTACGTC.

This clonotype was observed a handful of times. The CDR3 region is CASSLAGGVSAGNTIYF. In DNA form, the CDR3 reads TGTGCCAGCAGCTTGGCCGGCGGGGTCTCGGCCGGAAACACCATATATTTT. The gene calls are TRBV5-5 and TRBJ1-3; no definite D call. V lost 0 bases and J lost 4, with 17 bases in between. The CDR3 loop spans 17 amino acids. Per the germline V gene, CDR1 is SGHKS and CDR2 is YYEKEE (reference sequence).

This clonotype was counted between two and nine times. The chain carries TRBV12-3 or TRBV12-4 and TRBJ2-1; TRBD2 matches 10 bases. This CDR3 is 16 amino acids long. The V gene end was trimmed by 3 bases and the J gene end by 7 bases; junction bases not matched to a gene: 9. CDR3 in DNA: TGTGCCAGCAGTTTGCCTTCCAGCGGGGGGGTGAATGAGCAGTTCTTC. Its translation: CASSLPSSGGVNEQFF.

This chain connects TRBV24-1 to TRBJ2-3; D gene ambiguous. CDR3 length: 13 residues. With 3 bases removed from V and 2 bases from J, the gap between germline ends came to 5 bases. Germline CDR1 reads KGHDR; CDR2 reads SFDVKD. This CDR3 reads CATSDPLTDTQYF. Here the CDR3 DNA reads TGTGCCACCAGTGATCCCCTCACAGATACGCAGTATTTT.

In its sample, this clonotype was seen a few times. This chain uses TRBV7-9 with TRBJ2-3, with no clear D. Germline CDR1 is SEHNR and CDR2 is FQNEAQ (reference sequence). The CDR3 is 16 residues long. V dropped 4 bases and J dropped 6 bases, with 20 bases sitting between them. CDR3 sequence (DNA): TGTGCCAGCAGCTCTCGGACCGACTCTATCTTGGATACGCAGTATTTT. Its protein product is CASSSRTDSILDTQYF.

This clonotype has more than one count but fewer than ten. The V call is TRBV10-3, the J call TRBJ1-6; maybe TRBD1 (6 bases). V was cut by 6 bases and J by 9 bases, with 12 bases left in between. CDR3 length: 13 amino acids. Germline CDR1 and CDR2: ENHRY and SYGVKD. The CDR3 coding sequence is TGTGCCATCAGCGGACAGAGTTCTTCACCCCTCCACTTT. Protein: CAISGQSSSPLHF.

V and J are TRBV12-3 or TRBV12-4 and TRBJ2-1; D is possibly TRBD2 (5 bases). The CDR3 loop spans 14 amino acids. The CDR3 DNA sequence: TGTGCGACCAGGAGGCAGCGCCCCTACAATGAGCAGTTCTTC. Translation gives CATRRQRPYNEQFF.